This is a list of T cell receptor beta chains from one sample in a study of cytomegalovirus exposure and HLA in healthy donors. Assay: immunoSEQ multiplex PCR; the TCRdb copy retains only in-frame clones and omits some. The sample holds about 160,000 clones, 65% to 85% seen once. Sequencing input: PBMCs. The receptors come from a male donor in good health and CMV-seronegative. CDR3s include the opening cysteine and the closing phenylalanine or tryptophan. A D gene is named only where the DNA matches it firmly. Expanded clones are given a class, and other clones once, few, many or no size at all.

size,V,J,D,DNA,CDR3
NA,TRBV2,TRBJ2-1,NA,TGTGCCAGCAGTGCTTACAGGGAGAATGAGCAGTTCTTC,CASSAYRENEQFF
NA,TRBV7-2,TRBJ2-5,TRBD2,TGTGCCAGCAGTCGTATAGCGGGGAGCCAAGAGACCCAGTACTTC,CASSRIAGSQETQYF
NA,TRBV7-2,TRBJ2-7,NA,TGTGCCAGCAGCTTAGCAGCTGAATACGAGCAGTACTTC,CASSLAAEYEQYF
NA,TRBV7-9,TRBJ2-7,NA,TGTGCCAGCAGCTTAGGCAGTGTATACGAGCAGTACTTC,CASSLGSVYEQYF
NA,TRBV5-1,TRBJ2-5,TRBD1,TGCGCCAGCAGCTGGGGGACAGGGAGAATAGAAGAGACCCAGTACTTC,CASSWGTGRIEETQYF
few,TRBV11-2,TRBJ2-7,NA,TGTGCCAGCAGTGGCAGATCCTACGAGCAGTACTTC,CASSGRSYEQYF
few,TRBV7-8,TRBJ1-2,TRBD1,TGTGCCAGCAGCTCCCGGGACAGGGAAGGCTACACCTTC,CASSSRDREGYTF
NA,TRBV7-2,TRBJ2-7,NA,TGTGCCAGCAGCTTAGGGGGCCGGGCAGGGGCCTACGAGCAGTACTTC,CASSLGGRAGAYEQYF
NA,TRBV19,TRBJ1-2,NA,TGTGCCATGAGGCGGGGAAGGGAGGGCTACACCTTC,CAMRRGREGYTF
NA,TRBV30,TRBJ2-7,NA,TGTGCCTGGATGGACAGCATTCTCTCCTACGAGCAGTACTTC,CAWMDSILSYEQYF
NA,TRBV18,TRBJ2-6,TRBD1,TGTGCCAGCTCACCTGCGGGACAGGGTCTCTCTGGGGCCAACGTCCTGACTTTC,CASSPAGQGLSGANVLTF
NA,TRBV29-1,TRBJ1-1,NA,TGCAGCTCAGCAGAGGGCACTGAAGCTTTCTTT,CSSAEGTEAFF
NA,TRBV19,TRBJ2-2,NA,TGTGCCAGTAGTATGACAGTCTACACCGGGGAGCTGTTTTTT,CASSMTVYTGELFF
NA,TRBV5-4,TRBJ2-3,TRBD2,TGTGCCAGCAGCTTGGACCGGGGGGTCACAGATACGCAGTATTTT,CASSLDRGVTDTQYF
once,TRBV6-1,TRBJ2-7,NA,TGTGCCAGCAGTGAGGATGTCAGGGGGGCCGAGCAGTACTTC,CASSEDVRGAEQYF
NA,TRBV19,TRBJ1-5,NA,TGTGCCAGTCGAATCACCCCTAACAGACGCAATCAGCCCCAGCATTTT,CASRITPNRRNQPQHF
NA,TRBV7-2,TRBJ2-5,NA,TGTGCCAGCAGCTTTTTCGGCAGGGGATTGGGAGAGACCCAGTACTTC,CASSFFGRGLGETQYF
NA,TRBV7-9,TRBJ2-1,TRBD2,TGTGCCAGCAGCTTCCCAGCGGGGGGGAGCTCCTACAATGAGCAGTTCTTC,CASSFPAGGSSYNEQFF
once,TRBV7-2,TRBJ2-7,TRBD1,TGTGCCAGCAGCGTCCAGGGGGCAGGGGAGCAGTACTTC,CASSVQGAGEQYF
NA,TRBV6-6,TRBJ1-3,NA,TGTGCCAGCAGTCCCCCTCGACGGGGCTCTGGAAACACCATATATTTT,CASSPPRRGSGNTIYF
NA,TRBV9,TRBJ2-5,NA,TGTGCCAGCAGCGTAGGCCCTAGTAGGGAGACCCAGTACTTC,CASSVGPSRETQYF
NA,TRBV9,TRBJ2-3,NA,TGTGCCAGCAGCGTCGCAAGCGGAGTTGGGACAGATACGCAGTATTTT,CASSVASGVGTDTQYF
NA,TRBV2,TRBJ2-7,TRBD1,TGTGCCAGCGACCCGGGACAGGGGAGGCGGGGGGAGCAGTACTTC,CASDPGQGRRGEQYF
NA,TRBV6-6,TRBJ2-1,NA,TGTGCCAGCAGTATCCCAAGGAGGGAGAATGAGCAGTTCTTC,CASSIPRRENEQFF
NA,TRBV7-6,TRBJ2-6,NA,TGTGCCAGCAGCCAATCTGGGGCCAACGTCCTGACTTTC,CASSQSGANVLTF
NA,TRBV14,TRBJ2-1,TRBD1,TGTGCCAGCAGCCAATTCCTTACCGGGACAGAAACTAACAATGAGCAGTTCTTC,CASSQFLTGTETNNEQFF
NA,TRBV28,TRBJ1-4,TRBD1,TGTGCCAGCAGTTTAGACAGGGGGCTTGAAAAACTGTTTTTT,CASSLDRGLEKLFF
NA,TRBV11-2,TRBJ1-1,TRBD1,TGTGCCAGCACCCACCCGGCAGGGGGGTACACTGAAGCTTTCTTT,CASTHPAGGYTEAFF
NA,TRBV5-6,TRBJ2-7,TRBD2,TGTGCCAGCAGCGGGGGGGGTAAGTCTTCCCCCCACGAGCAGTACTTC,CASSGGGKSSPHEQYF
NA,TRBV11-2,TRBJ2-1,NA,TGTGCCAGCAGCTCCTGGACTGTGAGCTCCTACAATGAGCAGTTCTTC,CASSSWTVSSYNEQFF
NA,TRBV7-2,TRBJ1-2,NA,TGTGCCAGCAGCTTAGGGTTTTCGGGACTGATTTATGGCTACACCTTC,CASSLGFSGLIYGYTF
NA,TRBV7-2,TRBJ2-2,NA,TGTGCCAGCAGCTTAGTTTCTAGTGCCGGGGAGCTGTTTTTT,CASSLVSSAGELFF
NA,TRBV5-4,TRBJ2-7,NA,TGTGCCAGCAGCCCCGCTAGCGAGTCTCAGCAGTACTTC,CASSPASESQQYF
NA,TRBV18,TRBJ1-2,TRBD1,TGTGCCAGCTCACCACTGGACAGGGGAGGTGGCTACACCTTC,CASSPLDRGGGYTF
once,TRBV5-4,TRBJ2-1,TRBD2,TGTGCCAGCAGCTTTGGACTAGCGGGGGATGAGCAGTTCTTC,CASSFGLAGDEQFF
few,TRBV5-1,TRBJ2-5,TRBD2,TGCGCCAGCAGCTTAGCGGGAAACCAAGAGACCCAGTACTTC,CASSLAGNQETQYF
NA,TRBV6-5,TRBJ2-7,NA,TGTGCCAGCAGTTACTCGGGCAGATACGAGCAGTACTTC,CASSYSGRYEQYF
NA,TRBV9,TRBJ2-7,NA,TGTGCCAGCAGCGTAGGGGCAGCTTACGAGCAGTACTTC,CASSVGAAYEQYF
once,TRBV7-2,TRBJ2-2,TRBD2,TGTGCCAGCAGCTTAGAGGGACTAGCCTTGAACACCGGGGAGCTGTTTTTT,CASSLEGLALNTGELFF
NA,TRBV28,TRBJ2-3,TRBD2,TGTGCCAGCAGTCCCACACAAGGACTAGGTGCAGATACGCAGTATTTT,CASSPTQGLGADTQYF
NA,TRBV2,TRBJ1-2,TRBD1,TGTGCCAGCAGTGTGACAGGGGGTGGTTATGGCTACACCTTC,CASSVTGGGYGYTF
NA,TRBV2,TRBJ2-7,NA,TGTGCCAGCAGTGTGGCAGGGGCGTACGAGCAGTACTTC,CASSVAGAYEQYF
NA,TRBV23-1,TRBJ1-4,TRBD1,TGCGCCAGCAGTCAATCGGGGCAGGGGGCGCGTGGTAGTGAAAAACTGTTTTTT,CASSQSGQGARGSEKLFF
NA,TRBV21-1,TRBJ2-6,NA,TGTGCCAGCAGCTTCCACTTCTCTGGGGCCAACGTCCTGACTTTC,CASSFHFSGANVLTF
NA,TRBV10-1,TRBJ2-1,TRBD2,TGCGCCAGCAGTGAGCGCGAGAGTGGGCGGGGGGGAACCGATGAGCAGTTCTTC,CASSERESGRGGTDEQFF
NA,TRBV6-5,TRBJ1-1,TRBD1,TGTGCCAGCAGTACGGACAGGGTCACTGAAGCTTTCTTT,CASSTDRVTEAFF
NA,TRBV4-3,TRBJ2-2,NA,TGCGCCAGCAGCCAAGATATAGGACTCAACACCGGGGAGCTGTTTTTT,CASSQDIGLNTGELFF
NA,TRBV5-1,TRBJ2-7,TRBD1,TGCGCCAGCAGCTTTTGGCAGGGACAGACCTACGAGCAGTACTTC,CASSFWQGQTYEQYF
NA,TRBV5-4,TRBJ2-3,NA,TGTGCCAGCGGAGTAGGGGGCACAGATACGCAGTATTTT,CASGVGGTDTQYF
NA,TRBV28,TRBJ2-7,NA,TGTGCCAGCAGTTGGAGGGTTGGCGCCTACGAGCAGTACTTC,CASSWRVGAYEQYF
NA,TRBV29-1,TRBJ2-7,NA,TGCAGTGTAACTATCTTCGGCTACGAGCAGTACTTC,CSVTIFGYEQYF
NA,TRBV7-9,TRBJ1-3,NA,TGTGCCAGCAGCTTAAGCTCGGGAAACACCATATATTTT,CASSLSSGNTIYF
NA,TRBV28,TRBJ2-2,TRBD1,TGTGCCAGCAGTAACAACGAGGGACAGGGGCTCGGGGAGCTGTTTTTT,CASSNNEGQGLGELFF
NA,TRBV28,TRBJ1-6,NA,TGTGCCAGCAGTGAATACAGGGATTCACCCCTCCACTTT,CASSEYRDSPLHF
NA,TRBV19,TRBJ2-7,NA,TGTGCCAGTAAGAGCATTTACTACGAGCAGTACTTC,CASKSIYYEQYF